This T cell receptor (beta chain) was profiled in a study of blood T cells in healthy people across ages. Whole-study results and caveats: Samples with more naive T cells showed higher observed beta diversity. Compared with aged donors, long-lived donors showed fewer expanded clones, suggesting selection. Diversity of TCR beta per million T cells declined in a roughly linear way with age.

With a J-beta primer mix and a sample-barcoded 5' primer, a second PCR ran about 7 to 12 cycles. TCRdb re-called the 5' RACE reads with MiXCR, one entry per CDR3 protein. In the table there are about 1 million distinct CDR3 sequences, 40% to 50% of which are singletons. CDR3 length equals 14 residues. The germline gives CDR1 SEHNR, CDR2 FQNEAQ (reference sequence). V lost 6 bases, J lost 5 bases, and 2 bases stayed unmatched. This clonotype has a handful of counts. No antigen is known for it. Sequencing used blood. The receptor was isolated from a woman aged 60-75 years in good health. This sequence joins TRBV7-9 and TRBJ2-5; 14 bases fit TRBD2. The CDR3, as DNA: TGTGCCAGCAGGGGACTAGCGGGAGATGAGACCCAGTACTTC. This gives the protein CASRGLAGDETQYF.